The source of this TCR beta chain is a study of cytomegalovirus exposure and HLA in healthy donors. Germline CDR1 is GTSNPN and CDR2 is SVGIG (reference sequence). The junction had 8 bases not matched to a gene; V was cut back by 0 bases and J by 7 bases. This CDR3 spans 14 amino acids. Both 60 Vbeta primers and 13 Jbeta primers went into the PCR. Measured with immunoSEQ multiplex PCR; TCRdb has only the in-frame clones, and not every one. The sample records fewer than 200,000 clones, 65% to 80% being singletons. This clone was counted only a few times. Its cognate antigen is unknown. Study-wide results and caveats: Roughly even sequencing depth across donors was the assumption behind the presence/absence analyses. Evidence from a later analysis indicated that most CMV-associated TCR beta chains looked HLA-restricted.

This receptor was identified in a woman between 45 and 60 years old in good health and CMV-seropositive. The rearrangement uses TRBV30 and TRBJ2-5; 7 bases match TRBD2. Sequencing was carried out using PBMCs. The CDR3 sequence is CAWSVASGLGTQYF. Here the CDR3 DNA reads TGTGCCTGGAGTGTAGCTAGCGGTCTCGGGACCCAGTACTTC. The full variable domain, with the rest looked up from reference TRBV30 and TRBJ2-5, is SQTIHQWPATLVQPVGSPLSLECTVEGTSNPNLYWYRQAAGRGLQLLFYSVGIGQISSEVPQNLSASRPQDRQFILSSKKLLLSDSGFYLCAWSVASGLGTQYFGPGTRLLVL.